The clone carrying this T cell receptor (beta chain) was observed a handful of times. No antigen is known for it. Trimming removed 3 bases at V and 10 bases at J, with 13 bases between. This CDR3 spans 13 amino acids. Germline V gene data show CDR1 as LNHDA and CDR2 as SQIVND (reference sequence). This record comes from a study of shared clonotypes between healthy human individuals. The study, taken as a whole, reports: It was observed that 4% to 6% of naive CD4 clonotypes were shared across a handful of donors.

Measured with immunoSEQ multiplex PCR; TCRdb has only the in-frame clones, and not every one. In the table there are approximately 720,000 clones, about 92% of which are singletons. Positively selected for CCR7, the CD45RO-negative cells used as naive CD8 cells excluded terminally differentiated effector memory CD45RA+ cells. Caucasian adults living in Nashville, Tennessee, provided all samples. This rearrangement joins TRBV19 to TRBJ2-1; D call uncertain. The specimen was naive CD8+ T cells sorted from blood. The receptor was isolated from a man aged 25 to 40 in good health. The DNA for the CDR3 is TGTGCCAGTAGTATCATTCTGGGTGAGGAGCAGTTCTTC. It translates to CASSIILGEEQFF.